Listed below are T cell receptor beta chains from one sample, sequenced in a study of early stage breast cancer tumors. Assay: immunoSEQ multiplex PCR; the TCRdb copy retains only in-frame clones and omits some. The sample yields tens of thousands of clones, under 95% seen once. Sequencing was carried out using blood. Every receptor here comes from a person aged 65 to 79 with breast cancer. CDR3s include the opening cysteine and the closing phenylalanine or tryptophan. A D gene is named only where the DNA matches it firmly. Clone sizes are given selectively: once, few, many, or a class where the clone is expanded.

J gene: TRBJ2-1; D gene: TRBD2; V gene: TRBV7-2; clone size: NA; CDR3 DNA: TGTGCCAGCAGCCGGGGACTAGCGGGAGGAGGCAATGAGCAGTTCTTC; CDR3 protein: CASSRGLAGGGNEQFF
J gene: TRBJ2-5; D gene: NA; V gene: TRBV5-1; clone size: NA; CDR3 DNA: TGCGCCAGCAGCTTGGAGGGGGGGCAGGAGACCCAGTACTTC; CDR3 protein: CASSLEGGQETQYF
J gene: TRBJ2-3; D gene: TRBD2; V gene: TRBV13; clone size: NA; CDR3 DNA: TGTGCCAGCAGCCGGTGGGCTAGCGGGGCCCCAGATACGCAGTATTTT; CDR3 protein: CASSRWASGAPDTQYF
J gene: TRBJ1-2; D gene: TRBD1; V gene: TRBV7-3; clone size: few; CDR3 DNA: TGTGCCAGCAGCTCGCCTGACAGGGGCCCTGGTGGCTACACCTTC; CDR3 protein: CASSSPDRGPGGYTF
J gene: TRBJ1-5; D gene: NA; V gene: TRBV6-6; clone size: once; CDR3 DNA: TGTGCCAGCAGTTACCAGGGGAGTCAGCCCCAGCATTTT; CDR3 protein: CASSYQGSQPQHF
J gene: TRBJ2-2; D gene: NA; V gene: TRBV11-3; clone size: NA; CDR3 DNA: TGTGCCAGCAGCTTAGACGGAGGGGCGAACGGGGAGCTGTTTTTT; CDR3 protein: CASSLDGGANGELFF
J gene: TRBJ2-1; D gene: TRBD1; V gene: TRBV28; clone size: NA; CDR3 DNA: TGTGCCAGCAGTCCGCCCCCGGGACAGGCTTACAATGAGCAGTTCTTC; CDR3 protein: CASSPPPGQAYNEQFF
J gene: TRBJ2-1; D gene: TRBD2; V gene: TRBV5-6; clone size: NA; CDR3 DNA: TGTGCCAGCAGCTTGGTATACGCGGGGGGCCTCTTC; CDR3 protein: CASSLVYAGGLF
J gene: TRBJ1-4; D gene: TRBD1; V gene: TRBV18; clone size: NA; CDR3 DNA: TGTGCCAGCTCACTTTCACAGGGGACAGGTGAAAAACTGTTTTTT; CDR3 protein: CASSLSQGTGEKLFF
J gene: TRBJ2-4; D gene: NA; V gene: TRBV27; clone size: once; CDR3 DNA: TGTGCCAGCAGTTTGGCAGGGCGCGTTTTCGACATTCAGTACTTC; CDR3 protein: CASSLAGRVFDIQYF
J gene: TRBJ2-5; D gene: TRBD2; V gene: TRBV11-2; clone size: NA; CDR3 DNA: TGTGCCAGCAGCTTAGATGACCCGGGGGGAGGAGAGACCCAGTACTTC; CDR3 protein: CASSLDDPGGGETQYF
J gene: TRBJ2-7; D gene: NA; V gene: TRBV2; clone size: NA; CDR3 DNA: TGTGCCAGCAGCGGCTCCTACGAGCAGTACTTC; CDR3 protein: CASSGSYEQYF
J gene: TRBJ1-2; D gene: NA; V gene: TRBV29-1; clone size: NA; CDR3 DNA: TGCAGCGTCGCTGCGGGGACCGCTAACTATGGCTACACCTTC; CDR3 protein: CSVAAGTANYGYTF
J gene: TRBJ2-6; D gene: NA; V gene: TRBV18; clone size: NA; CDR3 DNA: TGTGCCAGCTCATCCCCAGGGTTTAGTAGCAACGTCCTGACTTTC; CDR3 protein: CASSSPGFSSNVLTF
J gene: TRBJ2-7; D gene: TRBD2; V gene: TRBV10-3; clone size: NA; CDR3 DNA: TGTGCCATCAGTGAGGGTGCTAGCGGGGGCTACGAGCAGTACTTC; CDR3 protein: CAISEGASGGYEQYF
J gene: TRBJ1-4; D gene: NA; V gene: TRBV18; clone size: NA; CDR3 DNA: TGTGCCAGCTCACCCGCTGGAGGGGCCGGAAAACTGTTTTTT; CDR3 protein: CASSPAGGAGKLFF
J gene: TRBJ1-5; D gene: TRBD1; V gene: TRBV19; clone size: NA; CDR3 DNA: TGTGCCAGTAGCCCCGGGACAGGGACCAATCAGCCCCAGCATTTT; CDR3 protein: CASSPGTGTNQPQHF
J gene: TRBJ1-1; D gene: NA; V gene: TRBV4-3; clone size: NA; CDR3 DNA: TGCGCCAGCAGCCAAGATATGGAGCGGGGAAACACTGAAGCTTTCTTT; CDR3 protein: CASSQDMERGNTEAFF
J gene: TRBJ1-1; D gene: NA; V gene: TRBV28; clone size: NA; CDR3 DNA: TGTGCCAGCAGCCGCGTGGGGCTGCAAGCTTTCTTT; CDR3 protein: CASSRVGLQAFF
J gene: TRBJ2-7; D gene: TRBD1; V gene: TRBV10-3; clone size: NA; CDR3 DNA: TGTGCCATCAGTGAGACACAGGGGCCCGCCTACGAGCAGTACTTC; CDR3 protein: CAISETQGPAYEQYF
J gene: TRBJ1-1; D gene: NA; V gene: TRBV20-1; clone size: NA; CDR3 DNA: TGCAGTGCTAGCAGGGGCGGTGAAGCTTTCTTT; CDR3 protein: CSASRGGEAFF
J gene: TRBJ1-3; D gene: TRBD1; V gene: TRBV2; clone size: few; CDR3 DNA: TGTGCCAGCAGGCCGGACAGGGGGAGCTCTGGAAACACCATATATTTT; CDR3 protein: CASRPDRGSSGNTIYF
J gene: TRBJ2-2; D gene: TRBD1; V gene: TRBV5-1; clone size: once; CDR3 DNA: TGCGCCAGCAGCCCAGGACAGGGAATAAACACCGGGGAGCTGTTTTTT; CDR3 protein: CASSPGQGINTGELFF
J gene: TRBJ2-5; D gene: NA; V gene: TRBV2; clone size: NA; CDR3 DNA: TGTGCCAGCAGTGGGGGACAAGCTCAAGAGACCCAGTACTTC; CDR3 protein: CASSGGQAQETQYF
J gene: TRBJ2-7; D gene: TRBD1; V gene: TRBV6-1; clone size: NA; CDR3 DNA: TGTGCCAGCAGGTCGGGACAGGCCTACGAGCAGTACTTC; CDR3 protein: CASRSGQAYEQYF
J gene: TRBJ1-5; D gene: TRBD1; V gene: TRBV5-3; clone size: few; CDR3 DNA: TGTGCCAGAAGCCACCCGGGACAGAATGAGTATAGCAATCAGCCCCAGCATTTT; CDR3 protein: CARSHPGQNEYSNQPQHF
J gene: TRBJ1-2; D gene: NA; V gene: TRBV4-3; clone size: NA; CDR3 DNA: TGCGCCAGCAGCCCCCGACATAGTAACTATGGCTACACCTTC; CDR3 protein: CASSPRHSNYGYTF
J gene: TRBJ2-1; D gene: TRBD2; V gene: TRBV5-6; clone size: NA; CDR3 DNA: TGTGCCAGCAGCTTTTGGCCAGCGGGAGTGAACAATGAGCAGTTCTTC; CDR3 protein: CASSFWPAGVNNEQFF
J gene: TRBJ2-6; D gene: NA; V gene: TRBV5-1; clone size: NA; CDR3 DNA: TGCGCCAGCAGTCGGGGGGCAACGGAGGGGGCCAACGTCCTGACTTTC; CDR3 protein: CASSRGATEGANVLTF
J gene: TRBJ2-1; D gene: NA; V gene: TRBV4-1; clone size: NA; CDR3 DNA: TGCGCCAGCAGCCAAGACGAGGGTTCCTACAATGAGCAGTTCTTC; CDR3 protein: CASSQDEGSYNEQFF
J gene: TRBJ1-2; D gene: TRBD1; V gene: TRBV27; clone size: NA; CDR3 DNA: TGTGCCAGCAGTTCCCCAGACAGGGGGCCCCATGGCTACACCTTC; CDR3 protein: CASSSPDRGPHGYTF
J gene: TRBJ2-1; D gene: TRBD2; V gene: TRBV5-1; clone size: NA; CDR3 DNA: TGCGCCAGCAGCTGGGCGGGACTAGCGGGTCTCAATGAGCAGTTCTTC; CDR3 protein: CASSWAGLAGLNEQFF
J gene: TRBJ1-5; D gene: TRBD1; V gene: TRBV6-5; clone size: NA; CDR3 DNA: TGTGCCAGCAGTTACCCACAGGGGGAGGGACAGCCCCAGCATTTT; CDR3 protein: CASSYPQGEGQPQHF
J gene: TRBJ2-7; D gene: TRBD2; V gene: TRBV7-6; clone size: NA; CDR3 DNA: TGTGCCAGCAGCTTAGGGCGGGGGGCCCCCTACGAGCAGTACTTC; CDR3 protein: CASSLGRGAPYEQYF
J gene: TRBJ2-5; D gene: NA; V gene: TRBV11-2; clone size: NA; CDR3 DNA: TGTGCCAGCAGCTTTAACGCGGAGCAAGAGACCCAGTACTTC; CDR3 protein: CASSFNAEQETQYF